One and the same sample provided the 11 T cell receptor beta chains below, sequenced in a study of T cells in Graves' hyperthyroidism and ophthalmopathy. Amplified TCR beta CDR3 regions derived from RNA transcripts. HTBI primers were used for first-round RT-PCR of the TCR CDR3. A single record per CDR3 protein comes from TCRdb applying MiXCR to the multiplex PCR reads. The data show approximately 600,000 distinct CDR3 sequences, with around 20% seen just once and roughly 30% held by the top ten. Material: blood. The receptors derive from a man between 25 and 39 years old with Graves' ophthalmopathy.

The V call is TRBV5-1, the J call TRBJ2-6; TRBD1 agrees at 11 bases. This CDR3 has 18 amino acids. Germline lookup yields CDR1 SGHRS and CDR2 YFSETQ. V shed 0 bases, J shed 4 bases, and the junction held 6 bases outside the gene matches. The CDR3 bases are TGCGCCAGCAGCTTGGATGGACAGGGGGCGCCCGGGGCCAACGTCCTGACTTTC. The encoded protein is CASSLDGQGAPGANVLTF.

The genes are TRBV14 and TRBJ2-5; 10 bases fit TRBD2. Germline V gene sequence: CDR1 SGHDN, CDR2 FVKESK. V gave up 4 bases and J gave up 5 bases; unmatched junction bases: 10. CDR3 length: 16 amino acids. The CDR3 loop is CASSLGRLAGDETQYF. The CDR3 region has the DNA TGTGCCAGCAGCCTCGGCAGGCTAGCGGGAGACGAGACCCAGTACTTC.

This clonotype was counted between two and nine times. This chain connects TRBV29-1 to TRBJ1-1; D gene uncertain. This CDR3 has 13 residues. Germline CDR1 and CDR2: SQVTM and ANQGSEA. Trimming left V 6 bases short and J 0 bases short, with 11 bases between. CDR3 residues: CSVYRPMNTEAFF. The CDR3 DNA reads TGCAGCGTCTATCGGCCCATGAACACTGAAGCTTTCTTT.

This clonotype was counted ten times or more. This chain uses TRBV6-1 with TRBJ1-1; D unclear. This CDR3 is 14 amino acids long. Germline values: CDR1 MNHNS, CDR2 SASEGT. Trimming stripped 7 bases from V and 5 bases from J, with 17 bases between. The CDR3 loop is CASTLTGQSTEAFF. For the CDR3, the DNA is TGTGCCAGCACTCTCACTGGGCAAAGTACTGAAGCTTTCTTT.

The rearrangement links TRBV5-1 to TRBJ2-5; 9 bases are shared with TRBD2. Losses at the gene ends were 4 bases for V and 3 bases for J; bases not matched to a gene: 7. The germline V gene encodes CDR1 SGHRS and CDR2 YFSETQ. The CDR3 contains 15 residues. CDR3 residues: CASSRAGGWEETQYF. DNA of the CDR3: TGCGCCAGCAGCCGAGCGGGAGGTTGGGAAGAGACCCAGTACTTC.

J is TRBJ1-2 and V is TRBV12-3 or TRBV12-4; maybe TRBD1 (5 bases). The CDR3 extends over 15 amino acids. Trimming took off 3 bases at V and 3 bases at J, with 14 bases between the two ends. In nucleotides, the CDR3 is TGTGCCAGCAGTTTTATGGGGCGCTGGGACTATGGCTACACCTTC. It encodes CASSFMGRWDYGYTF.

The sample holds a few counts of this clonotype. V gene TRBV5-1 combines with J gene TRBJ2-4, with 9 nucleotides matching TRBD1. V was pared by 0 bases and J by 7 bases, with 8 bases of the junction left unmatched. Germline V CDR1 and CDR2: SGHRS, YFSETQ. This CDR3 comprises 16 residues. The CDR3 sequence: CASSLDFRDRENIQYF. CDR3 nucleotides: TGCGCCAGCAGCTTGGATTTCCGGGACAGGGAGAACATTCAGTACTTC.

CDR3 in DNA: TGCAGTCCCTCGGGGGGGGTGGGGGCTACAACCAATCAGCCCCAGCATTTT. This sequence encodes CSPSGGVGATTNQPQHF. This chain connects TRBV20-1 to TRBJ1-5, with a tentative D call TRBD1 (6 bases). V dropped 8 bases and J dropped 3 bases, with 26 bases sitting between them. CDR3 length: 17 residues. CDR1 DFQATT and CDR2 SNEGSKA come from the germline V gene (reference sequence).

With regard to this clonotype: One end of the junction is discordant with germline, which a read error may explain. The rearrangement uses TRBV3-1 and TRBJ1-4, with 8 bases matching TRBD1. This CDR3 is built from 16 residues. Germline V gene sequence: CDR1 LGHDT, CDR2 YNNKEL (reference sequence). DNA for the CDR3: TGTGCCGGCAGCCCCGGCCTCGTTGACAGGGGTGAAAAACTGTTTTTT. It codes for CAGSPGLVDRGEKLFF.

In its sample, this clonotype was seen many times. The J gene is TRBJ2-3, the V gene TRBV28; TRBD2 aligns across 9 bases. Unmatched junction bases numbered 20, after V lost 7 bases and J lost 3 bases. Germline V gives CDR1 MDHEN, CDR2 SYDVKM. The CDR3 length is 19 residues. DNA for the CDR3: TGTGCCAGCAAGTCGCAGGTCCTAGCGGGAAGGGCAGGGACAGATACGCAGTATTTT. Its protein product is CASKSQVLAGRAGTDTQYF.

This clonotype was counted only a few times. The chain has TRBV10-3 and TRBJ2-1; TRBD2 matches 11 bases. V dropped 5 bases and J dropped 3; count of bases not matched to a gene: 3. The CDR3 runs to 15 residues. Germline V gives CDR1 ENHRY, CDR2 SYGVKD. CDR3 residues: CAISSTSGNYNEQFF. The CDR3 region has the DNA TGTGCCATCAGTTCGACTAGCGGGAACTACAATGAGCAGTTCTTC.